A selection of T cell receptor beta chains follows, all from one sample in a study of blood T cells in healthy people across ages. TCRdb fed the 5' RACE reads into MiXCR, producing one record per CDR3 protein. The data show 600,000 or so distinct CDR3 sequences, with around 21% seen just once and roughly 3.6% held by the top ten. Sequenced sample: blood. The receptors stem from a man aged 65 to 79 in good health. CDR3s include the opening cysteine and the closing phenylalanine or tryptophan. The D gene is left open where the match is weak. The size entry is marked missing in some rows and otherwise reads once, few, many or a size class.

CDR3nt: TGCGCCAGCTCCCGGGGACCCCCGACAGATACGCAGTATTTT
CDR3aa: CASSRGPPTDTQYF
abundance: .
j_gene: TRBJ2-3
v_gene: TRBV5-1
d_gene: .
len: 14

CDR3nt: TGTGCCAGCAGTTTATTCGCAGGGGGACTTGCCGAGCAGTACTTC
CDR3aa: CASSLFAGGLAEQYF
abundance: .
j_gene: TRBJ2-7
v_gene: TRBV28
d_gene: .
len: 15

CDR3nt: TGTGCCAGCAGCTCGAGTTATGAAAAACTGTTTTTT
CDR3aa: CASSSSYEKLFF
abundance: .
j_gene: TRBJ1-4
v_gene: TRBV5-6
d_gene: .
len: 12

CDR3nt: TGTGCCAGCAGCTTAGGGGGCCAGCATGAAAAACTGTTTTTT
CDR3aa: CASSLGGQHEKLFF
abundance: few
j_gene: TRBJ1-4
v_gene: TRBV11-2
d_gene: .
len: 14

CDR3nt: TGTGCCAGCAGCGCTCGGACTGAAAAACTGTTTTTT
CDR3aa: CASSARTEKLFF
abundance: .
j_gene: TRBJ1-4
v_gene: TRBV28
d_gene: .
len: 12

CDR3nt: TGTGCCAGCAGTTGGGACGAATCCTACGAGCAGTACTTC
CDR3aa: CASSWDESYEQYF
abundance: many
j_gene: TRBJ2-7
v_gene: TRBV12-3/TRBV12-4
d_gene: .
len: 13

CDR3nt: TGCAGCGTGAAAGTTGCCCACTATGGCTACACCTTC
CDR3aa: CSVKVAHYGYTF
abundance: many
j_gene: TRBJ1-2
v_gene: TRBV29-1
d_gene: .
len: 12

CDR3nt: TGCAGTGCCCCTGACGGACGCTCTGGGGCCAACGTCCTGACTTTC
CDR3aa: CSAPDGRSGANVLTF
abundance: .
j_gene: TRBJ2-6
v_gene: TRBV20-1
d_gene: .
len: 15

CDR3nt: TGTGCCAGCAGCTTAGGACCGTCCTATGGCTACACCTTC
CDR3aa: CASSLGPSYGYTF
abundance: .
j_gene: TRBJ1-2
v_gene: TRBV7-9
d_gene: .
len: 13

CDR3nt: TGTGCCAGCAGCCAAGAGCGGCTCCGACCCTTCAATGAGCAGTTCTTC
CDR3aa: CASSQERLRPFNEQFF
abundance: many
j_gene: TRBJ2-1
v_gene: TRBV3-1
d_gene: .
len: 16

CDR3nt: TGTGCCAGCATCAACAGGGCCTCTAGCACAGATACGCAGTATTTT
CDR3aa: CASINRASSTDTQYF
abundance: few
j_gene: TRBJ2-3
v_gene: TRBV7-2
d_gene: .
len: 15

CDR3nt: TGCGCCAGCAGCTTGTGGTTGAACGCGGGACAGAGCTCCTACGAGCAGTACTTC
CDR3aa: CASSLWLNAGQSSYEQYF
abundance: few
j_gene: TRBJ2-7
v_gene: TRBV5-1
d_gene: .
len: 18

CDR3nt: TGTGCCGGCAGTTTTCGGCGGGACACTGAAGCTTTCTTT
CDR3aa: CAGSFRRDTEAFF
abundance: few
j_gene: TRBJ1-1
v_gene: TRBV12-3/TRBV12-4
d_gene: .
len: 13

CDR3nt: TGCGCCAGCAGCTTGGGACTAGCGGGAGTGTCAGATACGCAGTATTTT
CDR3aa: CASSLGLAGVSDTQYF
abundance: .
j_gene: TRBJ2-3
v_gene: TRBV5-1
d_gene: TRBD2
len: 16

CDR3nt: TGTGCCAGTCTACCCGGGCCGAACACTGAAGCTTTCTTT
CDR3aa: CASLPGPNTEAFF
abundance: .
j_gene: TRBJ1-1
v_gene: TRBV18
d_gene: .
len: 13

CDR3nt: TGTGCCAGCAACTCCGGGACAGGGCCTAGGGATGAGCAGTTCTTC
CDR3aa: CASNSGTGPRDEQFF
abundance: few
j_gene: TRBJ2-1
v_gene: TRBV27
d_gene: TRBD1
len: 15

CDR3nt: TGCGCCAGCAGCTTGCTTCCGGCCGGGACACCAGTCGAGACCCAGTACTTC
CDR3aa: CASSLLPAGTPVETQYF
abundance: .
j_gene: TRBJ2-5
v_gene: TRBV5-1
d_gene: .
len: 17

CDR3nt: TGTGCCAGCAGCTTAGAGCTGGGGAGTTGGGAGACCCAGTACTTC
CDR3aa: CASSLELGSWETQYF
abundance: .
j_gene: TRBJ2-5
v_gene: TRBV11-2
d_gene: .
len: 15

CDR3nt: TGCGCCAGCAGCCAAGGAAGGGAACCAGATACGCAGTATTTT
CDR3aa: CASSQGREPDTQYF
abundance: .
j_gene: TRBJ2-3
v_gene: TRBV4-1
d_gene: .
len: 14

CDR3nt: TGTGCCAGCAGATCGTTCAAGAGTCCCTACGAGCAGTACTTC
CDR3aa: CASRSFKSPYEQYF
abundance: .
j_gene: TRBJ2-7
v_gene: TRBV25-1
d_gene: .
len: 14

CDR3nt: TGTGCCAGCAGCCTTCTGGGACAGGGGAACACTGAAGCTTTCTTT
CDR3aa: CASSLLGQGNTEAFF
abundance: many
j_gene: TRBJ1-1
v_gene: TRBV7-3
d_gene: TRBD1
len: 15

CDR3nt: TGCAGTGCTAGGGGGTTTAATCCTAGCGGGGGGGCCTCAAACACAGATACGCAGTATTTT
CDR3aa: CSARGFNPSGGASNTDTQYF
abundance: .
j_gene: TRBJ2-3
v_gene: TRBV20-1
d_gene: TRBD2
len: 20